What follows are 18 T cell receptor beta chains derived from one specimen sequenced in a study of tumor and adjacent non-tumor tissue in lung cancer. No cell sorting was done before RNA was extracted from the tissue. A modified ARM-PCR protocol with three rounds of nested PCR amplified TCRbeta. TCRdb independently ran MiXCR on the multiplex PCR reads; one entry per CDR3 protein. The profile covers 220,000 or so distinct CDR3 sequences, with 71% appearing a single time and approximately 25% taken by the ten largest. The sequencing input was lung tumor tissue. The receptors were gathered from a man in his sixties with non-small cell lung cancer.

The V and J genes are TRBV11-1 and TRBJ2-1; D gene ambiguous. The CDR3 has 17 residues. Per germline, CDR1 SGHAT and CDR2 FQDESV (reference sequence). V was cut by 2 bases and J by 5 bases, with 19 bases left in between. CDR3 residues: CASSLSRLEACNNEQFF. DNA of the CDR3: TGTGCCAGCAGCTTATCTCGGCTAGAGGCATGCAACAATGAGCAGTTCTTC.

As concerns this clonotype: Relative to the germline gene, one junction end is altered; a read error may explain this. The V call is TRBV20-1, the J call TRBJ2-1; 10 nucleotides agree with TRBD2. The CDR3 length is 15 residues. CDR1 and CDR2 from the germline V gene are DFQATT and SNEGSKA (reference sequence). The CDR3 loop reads CSALGLASSYNGQFF. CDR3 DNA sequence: TGCAGTGCACTGGGACTAGCGAGCTCCTACAATGGGCAGTTCTTC.

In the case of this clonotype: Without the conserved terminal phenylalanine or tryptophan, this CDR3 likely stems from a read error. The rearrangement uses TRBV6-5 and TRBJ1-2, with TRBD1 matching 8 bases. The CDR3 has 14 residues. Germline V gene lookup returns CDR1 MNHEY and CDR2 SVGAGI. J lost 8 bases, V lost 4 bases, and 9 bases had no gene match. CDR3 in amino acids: CASSSPTGAHGYTI. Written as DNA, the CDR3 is TGTGCCAGCAGTTCCCCGACAGGGGCTCACGGCTACACCATC.

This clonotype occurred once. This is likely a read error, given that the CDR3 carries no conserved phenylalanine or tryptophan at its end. CDR3 loop: CASSTLAGGPGTGELFI. The CDR3 coding sequence is TGCGCCAGCAGTACCCTAGCGGGAGGGCCTGGGACCGGGGAGCTGTTTATT. The chain employs TRBV10-2 and TRBJ2-2, with 12 bases that match TRBD2. The CDR3 has 17 residues. Germline trimming cut 5 bases from V and 5 bases from J; bases unmatched to any gene: 9. The germline V gene encodes CDR1 WSHSY and CDR2 SAAADI.

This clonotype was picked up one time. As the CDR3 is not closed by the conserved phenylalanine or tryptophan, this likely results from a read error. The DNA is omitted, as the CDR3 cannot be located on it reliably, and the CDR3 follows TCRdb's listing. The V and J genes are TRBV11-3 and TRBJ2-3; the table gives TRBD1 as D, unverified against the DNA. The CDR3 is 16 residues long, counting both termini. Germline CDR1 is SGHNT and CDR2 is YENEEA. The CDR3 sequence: CASSSRDRGFTDTRYL.

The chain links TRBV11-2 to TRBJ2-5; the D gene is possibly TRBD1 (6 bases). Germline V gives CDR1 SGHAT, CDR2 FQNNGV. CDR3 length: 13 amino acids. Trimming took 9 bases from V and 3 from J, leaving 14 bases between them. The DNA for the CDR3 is TGTGCCAGTAGTTCTACAGGGAAAGAGACCCAGTACTTC. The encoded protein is CASSSTGKETQYF.

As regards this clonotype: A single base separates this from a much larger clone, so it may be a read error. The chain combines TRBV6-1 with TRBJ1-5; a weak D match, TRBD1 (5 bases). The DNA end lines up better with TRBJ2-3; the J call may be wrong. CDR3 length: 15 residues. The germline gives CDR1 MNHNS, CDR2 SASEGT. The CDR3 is CASSEVGAPNQPQYF. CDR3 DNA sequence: TGTGCCAGCAGTGAAGTAGGGGCCCCCAATCAGCCCCAGTATTTT.

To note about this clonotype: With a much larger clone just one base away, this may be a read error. The CDR3 is CSARDFARWARTDTQYF. In nucleotides, the CDR3 is TGCAGTGCTAGAGATTTCGCGCGGTGGGCGCGCACAGATACGCAGTATTTT. The genes are TRBV20-1 and TRBJ2-3; D uncertain. CDR1 and CDR2 from the germline V gene are DFQATT and SNEGSKA (reference sequence). The CDR3 extends over 17 amino acids. V lost 0 bases and J lost 1, with 17 bases in between.

CDR3 region: CASSAYGDFWDSEQFF. The CDR3 DNA reads TGTGCCAGCAGCGCGTATGGGGACTTTTGGGACAGTGAGCAGTTCTTC. The V call is TRBV7-9, the J call TRBJ2-1; TRBD1 is a possible D gene (7 bases). This CDR3 is built from 16 residues. CDR1 is SEHNR, CDR2 FQNEAQ, per germline (reference sequence). The V and J ends lost 5 bases and 9 bases respectively, with 23 bases between them.

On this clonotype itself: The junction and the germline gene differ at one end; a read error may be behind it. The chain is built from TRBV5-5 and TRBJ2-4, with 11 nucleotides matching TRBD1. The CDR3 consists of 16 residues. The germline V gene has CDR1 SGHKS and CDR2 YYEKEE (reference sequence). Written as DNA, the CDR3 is TGTGCCAGCAGCTTGGCGGGGACAGGGGGAAAAATCATTCAGTACTTC. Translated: CASSLAGTGGKIIQYF. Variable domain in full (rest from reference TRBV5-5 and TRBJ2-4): DAGVTQSPTHLIKTRGQQVTLRCSPISGHKSVSWYQQVLGQGPQFIFQYYEKEERGRGNFPDRFSARQFPNYSSELNVNALLLGDSALYLCASSLAGTGGKIIQYFGAGTRLSVL.

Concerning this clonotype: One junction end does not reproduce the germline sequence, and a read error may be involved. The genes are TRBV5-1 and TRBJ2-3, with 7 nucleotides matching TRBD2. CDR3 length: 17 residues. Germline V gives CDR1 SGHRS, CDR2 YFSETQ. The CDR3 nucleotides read TGCGCCAACAGCTTGGGGCGGGGGAGCGACCCCACAGACGGGGAGTATTTT. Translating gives CANSLGRGSDPTDGEYF.

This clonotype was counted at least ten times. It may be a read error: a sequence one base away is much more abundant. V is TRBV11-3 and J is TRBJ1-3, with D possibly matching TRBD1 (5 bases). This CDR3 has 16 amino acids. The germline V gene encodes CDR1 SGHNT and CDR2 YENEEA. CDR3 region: CASSLDDSFLGTTIYF. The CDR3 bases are TGTGCCAGCAGCTTAGACGACAGCTTTCTTGGAACCACCATATATTTT.

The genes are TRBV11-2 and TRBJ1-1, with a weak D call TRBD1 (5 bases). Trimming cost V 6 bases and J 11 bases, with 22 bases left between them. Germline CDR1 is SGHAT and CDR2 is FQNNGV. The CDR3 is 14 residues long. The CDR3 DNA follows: TGTGCCAGCAGTTTCCCCCTGGGACGACATGATGCTTTCTTT. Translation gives CASSFPLGRHDAFF.

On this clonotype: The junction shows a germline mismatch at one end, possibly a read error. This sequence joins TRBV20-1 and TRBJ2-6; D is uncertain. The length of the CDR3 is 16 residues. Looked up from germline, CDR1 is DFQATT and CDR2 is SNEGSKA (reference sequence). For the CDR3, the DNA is TGTAGTGTTAGTAGGCAGGAATTTCCTGGGGCCAACGTCCTGACTTTC. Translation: CSVSRQEFPGANVLTF.

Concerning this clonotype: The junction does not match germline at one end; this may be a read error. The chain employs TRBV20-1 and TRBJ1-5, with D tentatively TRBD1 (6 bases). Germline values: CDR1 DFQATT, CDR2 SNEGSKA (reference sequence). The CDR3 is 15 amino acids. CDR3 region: CSARAGQSSNQPLHF. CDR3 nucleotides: TGCAGTGCTAGAGCCGGACAGTCGAGCAATCAGCCCCTGCATTTT.

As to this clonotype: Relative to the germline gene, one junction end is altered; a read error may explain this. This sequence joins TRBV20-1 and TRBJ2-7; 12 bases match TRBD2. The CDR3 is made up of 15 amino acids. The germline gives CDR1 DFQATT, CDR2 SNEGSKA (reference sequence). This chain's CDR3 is CSVPDPLAGGYERYF. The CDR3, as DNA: TGCAGTGTACCGGACCCACTAGCGGGAGGATACGAGCGGTACTTC.

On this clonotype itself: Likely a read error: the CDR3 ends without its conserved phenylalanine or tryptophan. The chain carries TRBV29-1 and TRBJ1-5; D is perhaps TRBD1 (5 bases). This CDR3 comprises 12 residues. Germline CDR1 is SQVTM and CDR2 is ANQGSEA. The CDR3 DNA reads TGCAGTGTTGGGGCCAGAGATCAGCCCCAGCATTTG. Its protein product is CSVGARDQPQHL.

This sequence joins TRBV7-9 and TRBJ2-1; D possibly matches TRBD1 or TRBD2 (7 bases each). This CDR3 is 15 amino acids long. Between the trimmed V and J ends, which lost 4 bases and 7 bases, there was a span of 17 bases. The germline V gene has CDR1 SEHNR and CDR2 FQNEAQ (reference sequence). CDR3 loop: CASSSRGGIPNEQFF. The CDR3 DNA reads TGTGCCAGCAGCTCCAGGGGGGGGATCCCGAATGAGCAGTTCTTC.